This TCR beta chain came from a study of T cells in Graves' hyperthyroidism and ophthalmopathy. Study findings and constraints: Separation of ophthalmopathy from stable hyperthyroidism was achieved by a 13 V-J model.

Details on this clonotype: Antigen unknown.

Amplified TCR beta CDR3 regions came from RNA transcripts. The TCR CDR3 first-round RT-PCR relied on the HTBI primer set. TCRdb re-called the multiplex PCR reads through MiXCR, storing one row per CDR3 protein. The table includes around 620,000 distinct CDR3 sequences, around 16% detected once. The V end was cut by 3 bases, the J end by 2 bases, with 17 bases between. This CDR3 spans 17 amino acids. Germline lookup yields CDR1 LGHNA and CDR2 YNFKEQ. The diagnoses drew upon clinical symptoms, serum thyroxine and TRAb, thyroid ultrasound and orbital computed tomography. The genes are TRBV4-2 and TRBJ1-5, with a tentative D call TRBD1 (6 bases). What was sequenced was blood. The sequence was obtained from a woman between 25 and 40 years old with Graves' hyperthyroidism. The CDR3 nucleotides read TGTGCCAGCAGCCATGGTTACAGGACAGATGGCAATCAGCCCCAGCATTTT. Residues: CASSHGYRTDGNQPQHF.